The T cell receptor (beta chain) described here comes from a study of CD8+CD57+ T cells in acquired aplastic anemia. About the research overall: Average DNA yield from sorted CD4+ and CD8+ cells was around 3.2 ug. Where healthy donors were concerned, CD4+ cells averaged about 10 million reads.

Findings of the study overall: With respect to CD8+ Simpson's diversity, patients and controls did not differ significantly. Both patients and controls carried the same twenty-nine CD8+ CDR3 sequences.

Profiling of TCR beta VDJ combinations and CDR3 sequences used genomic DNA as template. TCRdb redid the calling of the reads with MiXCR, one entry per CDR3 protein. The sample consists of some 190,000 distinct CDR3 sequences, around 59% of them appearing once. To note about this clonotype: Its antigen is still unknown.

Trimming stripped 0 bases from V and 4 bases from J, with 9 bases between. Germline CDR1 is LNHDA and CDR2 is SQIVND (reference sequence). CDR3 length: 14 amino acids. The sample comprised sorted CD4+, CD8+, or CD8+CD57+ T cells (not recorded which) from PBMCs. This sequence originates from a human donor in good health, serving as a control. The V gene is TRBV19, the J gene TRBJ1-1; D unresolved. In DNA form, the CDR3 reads TGTGCCAGTAGTATAGATCGCCGAGGCACTGAAGCTTTCTTT. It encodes CASSIDRRGTEAFF.